These T cell receptor beta chains were read from a single sample in a study of breast tumors, draining lymph nodes, adjacent tissues. TCRdb itself ran the multiplex PCR reads through MiXCR, one entry per CDR3 protein. The sample carries 100,000 to 150,000 distinct CDR3 sequences, approximately 20% recorded once. Sequenced input: axillary lymph node tissue. These receptors were taken from a female donor with breast cancer. Some clones in this sample may be carry-over from other donors' samples. Both conserved end residues are part of each CDR3. A D gene is named only where the DNA matches it firmly. A row's size may be missing; if present it is once, few, many or a size class.

TRBV7-9,TRBJ2-2,-,many,CASSLGQTGELFF,TGTGCCAGCAGCTTAGGACAAACCGGGGAGCTGTTTTTT
TRBV20-1,TRBJ1-5,-,many,CSARRGMVDNQPQHF,TGCAGTGCTAGGAGGGGTATGGTAGACAATCAGCCCCAGCATTTT
TRBV12-3/TRBV12-4,TRBJ2-5,-,many,CASSLGTVQETQYF,TGTGCCAGCAGTTTAGGGACAGTCCAAGAGACCCAGTACTTC
TRBV20-1,TRBJ2-7,TRBD2,many,CSARDPRLAGDHYEQYF,TGCAGTGCTAGAGACCCAAGACTAGCGGGAGACCACTACGAGCAGTACTTC
TRBV24-1,TRBJ2-7,-,many,CATRDGYLTYEQYF,TGTGCCACCCGAGATGGCTACCTTACCTACGAGCAGTACTTC
TRBV20-1,TRBJ1-6,-,many,CSARDLSPNSPLHF,TGCAGTGCTAGAGACCTCTCACCTAATTCACCCCTCCACTTT
TRBV9,TRBJ2-2,-,many,CASSEDPTGELFF,TGTGCCAGCAGCGAGGATCCGACCGGGGAGCTGTTTTTT
TRBV6-5,TRBJ1-3,-,many,CASSYSTVSSGNTIYF,TGTGCCAGCAGTTACTCGACAGTGAGCTCTGGAAACACCATATATTTT
TRBV11-2,TRBJ2-4,TRBD1,few,CASSSYRGKGGIQYF,TGTGCCAGCAGCTCCTACAGGGGGAAAGGAGGCATTCAGTACTTC
TRBV3-1,TRBJ2-1,-,few,CASSQGRYNEQFF,TGTGCCAGCAGCCAAGGGAGATACAATGAGCAGTTCTTC
TRBV5-4,TRBJ2-2,TRBD1,-,CASSTKGQGRTGELFF,TGTGCCAGCAGCACAAAGGGACAGGGGCGGACCGGGGAGCTGTTTTTT
TRBV5-4,TRBJ2-7,-,many,CASSLEYSYEQYF,TGTGCCAGCAGCTTGGAATACTCCTACGAGCAGTACTTC
TRBV2,TRBJ2-5,TRBD2,many,CASKTSGQETQYF,TGTGCCAGCAAGACTAGCGGGCAAGAGACCCAGTACTTC
TRBV6-5,TRBJ2-3,TRBD2,few,CASSPPRGAGNTQYF,TGTGCCAGCAGTCCCCCGCGGGGGGCCGGGAATACGCAGTATTTT
TRBV6-5,TRBJ2-2,TRBD1,many,CASGTGFTGELFF,TGTGCCAGCGGGACAGGGTTCACCGGGGAGCTGTTTTTT
TRBV6-5,TRBJ2-6,-,many,CASSYSGANVLTF,TGTGCCAGCAGTTACTCTGGGGCCAACGTCCTGACTTTC
TRBV29-1,TRBJ1-3,-,many,CSTVSGNTIYF,TGCAGTACGGTCTCTGGAAACACCATATATTTT
TRBV10-3,TRBJ1-4,-,many,CAITRGANEKLFF,TGTGCCATTACTCGTGGGGCTAATGAAAAACTGTTTTTT
TRBV4-1,TRBJ2-2,-,many,CASILRWGTTGELFF,TGCGCCAGCATCCTGAGGTGGGGAACCACCGGGGAGCTGTTTTTT
TRBV7-6,TRBJ2-7,-,many,CASSLKAGTLEQYF,TGTGCCAGCAGCTTAAAGGCGGGGACCCTCGAGCAGTACTTC
TRBV19,TRBJ1-6,TRBD1,few,CASRHRQGLTASPFHF,TGTGCCAGTAGACACCGACAGGGGCTTACGGCTTCACCCTTCCACTTT
TRBV20-1,TRBJ1-1,-,few,CSAPGPLNTEAFF,TGCAGTGCTCCGGGACCCCTGAACACTGAAGCTTTCTTT
TRBV24-1,TRBJ2-1,-,many,CATSEATGSSYNEQFF,TGTGCCACCAGTGAGGCGACAGGCAGCTCCTACAATGAGCAGTTCTTC
TRBV29-1,TRBJ1-2,-,many,CSVEGPGGVGYTF,TGCAGCGTTGAAGGACCCGGTGGGGTTGGCTACACCTTC
TRBV7-9,TRBJ2-5,TRBD2,many,CASSSGTSGAGETQYF,TGTGCCAGCAGCTCCGGGACTAGCGGGGCGGGAGAGACCCAGTACTTC
TRBV24-1,TRBJ2-7,TRBD2,many,CATSDSRESSYEQYF,TGTGCCACCAGTGATTCGCGGGAGAGCTCCTACGAGCAGTACTTC
TRBV7-2,TRBJ2-1,-,once,CASSLAGGSYSERFF,TGTGCCAGCAGCTTAGCGGGGGGCTCCTACAGTGAGCGGTTCTTC
TRBV7-2,TRBJ2-5,TRBD2,-,CASSLGTSGRTQETQYF,TGTGCCAGCAGCCTAGGGACTAGCGGGCGGACTCAAGAGACCCAGTACTTC
TRBV7-7,TRBJ1-5,-,many,CASSLREPQPQHF,TGTGCTAGCAGCTTACGGGAGCCCCAGCCCCAGCATTTT
TRBV3-1,TRBJ1-3,-,many,CASSQTENTIYF,TGTGCCAGCAGCCAAACGGAAAACACCATATATTTT
TRBV18,TRBJ2-5,-,many,CASSPPEVSETQYF,TGTGCCAGCTCACCACCGGAGGTTTCTGAGACCCAGTACTTC
TRBV6-4,TRBJ2-7,-,many,CARDTQQAMGAQYEQYF,TGTGCCAGGGATACCCAGCAGGCCATGGGGGCCCAGTACGAGCAGTACTTC
TRBV5-1,TRBJ2-3,TRBD2,many,CASSPTSGASTDTQYF,TGCGCCAGCAGCCCTACTAGCGGGGCTAGCACAGATACGCAGTATTTT